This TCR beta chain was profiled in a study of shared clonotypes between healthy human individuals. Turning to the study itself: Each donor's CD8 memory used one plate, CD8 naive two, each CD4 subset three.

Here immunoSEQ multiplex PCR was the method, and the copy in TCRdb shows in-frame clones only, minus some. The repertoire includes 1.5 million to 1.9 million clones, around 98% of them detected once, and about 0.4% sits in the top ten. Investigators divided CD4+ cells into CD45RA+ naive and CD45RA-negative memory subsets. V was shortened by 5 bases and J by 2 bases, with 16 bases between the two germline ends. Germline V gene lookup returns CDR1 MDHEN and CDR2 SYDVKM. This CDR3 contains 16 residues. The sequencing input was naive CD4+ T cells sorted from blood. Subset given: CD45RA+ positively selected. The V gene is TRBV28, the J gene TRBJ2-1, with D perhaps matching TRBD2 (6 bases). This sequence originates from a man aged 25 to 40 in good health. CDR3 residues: CASSTGAGPTYNEQFF. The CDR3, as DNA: TGTGCCAGCAGTACCGGAGCGGGCCCCACCTACAATGAGCAGTTCTTC.